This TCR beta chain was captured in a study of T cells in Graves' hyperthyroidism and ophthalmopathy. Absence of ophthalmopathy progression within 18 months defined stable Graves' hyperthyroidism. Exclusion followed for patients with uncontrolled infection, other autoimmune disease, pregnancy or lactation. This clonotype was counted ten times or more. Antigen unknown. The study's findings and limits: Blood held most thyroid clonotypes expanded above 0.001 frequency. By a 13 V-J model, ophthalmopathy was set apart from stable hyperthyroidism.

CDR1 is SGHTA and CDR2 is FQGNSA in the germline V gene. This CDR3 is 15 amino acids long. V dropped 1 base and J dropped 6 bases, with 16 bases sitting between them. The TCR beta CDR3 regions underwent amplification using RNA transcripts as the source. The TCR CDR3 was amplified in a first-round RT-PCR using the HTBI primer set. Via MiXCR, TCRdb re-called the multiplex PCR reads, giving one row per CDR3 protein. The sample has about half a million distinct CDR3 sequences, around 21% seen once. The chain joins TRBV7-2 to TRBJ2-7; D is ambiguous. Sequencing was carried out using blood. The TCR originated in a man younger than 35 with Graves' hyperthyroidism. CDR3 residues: CASSLGSRVSVEQYF. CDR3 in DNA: TGTGCCAGCAGCTTAGGGTCTAGGGTATCGGTCGAGCAGTACTTC.